Below are 27 T cell receptor beta chains sequenced from a single sample in a study of T cell clones after liver transplantation. Some clones are missing from TCRdb's copy, which holds only in-frame ones; the method was immunoSEQ multiplex PCR. The data show 45,000 to 60,000 clones, about 88% seen once. The specimen was CD4+ T cells from blood, collected before liver transplant. Every receptor here comes from a human donor who received a liver transplant.

V gene TRBV4-2 combines with J gene TRBJ2-6; 12 bases are a match to TRBD2. The CDR3 is 22 amino acids. Trimming cost V 4 bases and J 0 bases; bases outside gene matches: 16. Germline CDR1 and CDR2: LGHNA and YNFKEQ. CDR3 amino acids: CASSPTPLAGGPSNSGANVLTF. In nucleotides, the CDR3 is TGTGCCAGCAGCCCGACACCCCTAGCGGGGGGGCCCTCTAACTCTGGGGCCAACGTCCTGACTTTC.

This rearrangement joins TRBV28 to TRBJ1-6, with a weak D call TRBD1 (5 bases). Germline-derived CDR1 and CDR2 are MDHEN and SYDVKM. Trimming took off 3 bases at V and 12 bases at J, with 18 bases between the two ends. This CDR3 is built from 15 residues. The CDR3 nucleotides are TGTGCCAGCAGTTTTCGGACCCCCTTTAGGGGACCCCTCCACTTT. Its protein is CASSFRTPFRGPLHF.

The chain employs TRBV7-2 and TRBJ2-1, with unresolved D. The CDR3 has 15 amino acids. Germline loops: CDR1 SGHTA, CDR2 FQGNSA. V lost 4 bases to trimming and J lost 4 bases, with 14 bases between them. CDR3 in amino acids: CASSYPGGLYNEQFF. In DNA, the CDR3 is TGTGCCAGCAGCTACCCGGGCGGCCTTTACAATGAGCAGTTCTTC.

This chain joins TRBV25-1 and TRBJ2-2; TRBD2 matches 12 bases. Germline V gene sequence: CDR1 MGHDK, CDR2 SYGVNS. This CDR3 contains 17 residues. V was clipped by 7 bases and J by 4 bases; unmatched bases: 10. CDR3 DNA: TGTGCCAGCACCACGACTAGCGGGAGTGTTCGCACCGGGGAGCTGTTTTTT. Translating it yields CASTTTSGSVRTGELFF. The full variable domain, its missing parts supplied by reference TRBV25-1 and TRBJ2-2, is EADIYQTPRYLVIGTGKKITLECSQTMGHDKMYWYQQDPGMELHLIHYSYGVNSTEKGDLSSESTVSRIRTEHFPLTLESARPSHTSQYLCASTTTSGSVRTGELFFGEGSRLTVL.

CDR3 amino acids: CASSHGIIDGYTF. The CDR3 DNA follows: TGTGCCAGCAGTCACGGCATCATTGATGGCTACACCTTC. The chain is built from TRBV5-6 and TRBJ1-2; no firm D call. Deletions cut 5 bases from V and 6 bases from J, with 14 bases between. Germline CDR1 SGHDT, CDR2 YYEEEE. There are 13 residues in the CDR3.

The chain recombines TRBV2 with TRBJ1-4; weak D call: TRBD1 (5 bases). Trimming removed 8 bases at V and 10 bases at J, with 20 bases between. The germline CDR1 and CDR2 sequences are SNHLY and FYNNEI. The CDR3 totals 14 residues. CDR3 coding DNA: TGTGCCAGCCGCGGGCCGGGGGGAGCGGGAAAACTGTTTTTT. Protein sequence: CASRGPGGAGKLFF.

This clone was counted only a few times. This rearrangement joins TRBV2 to TRBJ2-1; 10 positions match TRBD2. V lost 7 bases to trimming and J lost 8 bases; unmatched junction nucleotides: 17. CDR1 SNHLY and CDR2 FYNNEI come from the germline V gene. The CDR3 has 17 amino acids. CDR3 residues: CASIPGLAKSGNDEQFF. CDR3 coding DNA: TGTGCCAGCATTCCGGGACTAGCGAAAAGCGGGAACGATGAGCAGTTCTTC. Variable domain in full (rest from reference TRBV2 and TRBJ2-1): EPEVTQTPSHQVTQMGQEVILRCVPISNHLYFYWYRQILGQKVEFLVSFYNNEISEKSEIFDDQFSVERPDGSNFTLKIRSTKLEDSAMYFCASIPGLAKSGNDEQFFGPGTRLTVL.

This chain joins TRBV5-1 and TRBJ2-3, with TRBD2 as a possible D gene (6 bases). In germline, CDR1 is SGHRS, CDR2 YFSETQ. The CDR3 extends over 14 amino acids. V lost 7 bases and J lost 3, with 15 bases in between. CDR3 in amino acids: CASGRLRGTDTQYF. CDR3 bases: TGCGCCAGCGGGAGGCTTAGAGGGACAGATACGCAGTATTTT.

The rearrangement joins TRBV4-3 to TRBJ2-1; 13 nucleotides agree with TRBD2. The J segment lost 6 bases and the V segment lost 2 bases, leaving 4 bases of the junction unmatched. This CDR3 comprises 16 residues. Germline values: CDR1 LGHNA, CDR2 YSLEER. The CDR3 spells CASSQWTSGSGNEQFF. CDR3 bases: TGCGCCAGCAGCCAATGGACTAGCGGGAGCGGCAATGAGCAGTTCTTC.

The chain employs TRBV10-3 and TRBJ2-7; TRBD2 matches 9 bases. The length of the CDR3 is 17 residues. V dropped 0 bases and J dropped 2; count of bases not matched to a gene: 8. Germline V CDR1 and CDR2: ENHRY, SYGVKD. The CDR3 spells CAISESVAGVGTYEQYF. The DNA for the CDR3 is TGTGCCATCAGTGAGTCGGTAGCGGGAGTTGGGACCTACGAGCAGTACTTC.

The chain uses TRBV16 and TRBJ2-4; the D call may be TRBD1 or TRBD2 (5 bases each). CDR3 length: 17 residues. Trimming took 4 bases from V and 6 from J, leaving 22 bases between them. Germline V gene lookup returns CDR1 KGHSY and CDR2 FQNENV. The CDR3 here is CASSLTSEAGLGNIQYF. The CDR3 DNA is TGTGCCAGCAGCCTCACCTCGGAGGCAGGGTTGGGAAACATTCAGTACTTC. The whole variable domain, filled in from reference TRBV16 and TRBJ2-4, reads GEEVAQTPKHLVRGEGQKAKLYCAPIKGHSYVFWYQQVLKNEFKFLISFQNENVFDETGMPKERFSAKCLPNSPCSLEIQATKLEDSAVYFCASSLTSEAGLGNIQYFGAGTRLSVL.

There are a few counts of this clone. The V and J genes are TRBV2 and TRBJ1-2, with D possibly TRBD1 on 5 matching bases. This CDR3 spans 13 amino acids. Germline assignment: CDR1 SNHLY and CDR2 FYNNEI. Deletions cut 11 bases from V and 2 bases from J, with 15 bases between. CDR3 in amino acids: CAAAMGTNYGYTF. The CDR3 DNA sequence: TGTGCCGCCGCGATGGGGACCAACTATGGCTACACCTTC.

The chain combines TRBV28 with TRBJ1-5; D is unclear. This CDR3 region has 14 residues. Germline V lookup: CDR1 MDHEN, CDR2 SYDVKM. V gave up 10 bases and J gave up 0 bases, with 13 bases separating them. CDR3 in DNA: TGTGCCACCAAAGACCCAGGTAGCAATCAGCCCCAGCATTTT. Amino acid sequence: CATKDPGSNQPQHF.

The chain combines TRBV10-3 with TRBJ1-2, with D hard to call. The V gene lost 11 bases and the J gene lost 7 bases, with 20 bases spanning the gap. Germline V gives CDR1 ENHRY, CDR2 SYGVKD. There are 13 residues in the CDR3. CDR3 residues: CALGGTRWGGYTF. The CDR3, as DNA: TGTGCCCTCGGAGGAACCCGGTGGGGTGGCTACACCTTC.

The rearrangement links TRBV2 to TRBJ2-2, with D perhaps matching TRBD2 (6 bases). Germline loops: CDR1 SNHLY, CDR2 FYNNEI. V lost 8 bases to trimming and J lost 7 bases, with 17 bases between them. The CDR3 spans 14 residues. Written as DNA, the CDR3 is TGTGCCAGCCGTAGAGCCCTCGGGAGCGGGGAGCTGTTTTTT. Translating gives CASRRALGSGELFF.

The V and J genes are TRBV6-1 and TRBJ1-4; TRBD1 matches 7 bases. V lost 6 bases to trimming and J lost 8 bases; unmatched junction nucleotides: 6. This CDR3 contains 13 residues. In germline, CDR1 is MNHNS, CDR2 SASEGT. The CDR3 sequence is CASREPGQEKLFF. CDR3 DNA: TGTGCCAGCAGAGAGCCGGGACAGGAAAAACTGTTTTTT.

The V gene is TRBV7-3, the J gene TRBJ2-3, with D perhaps TRBD2 (6 bases). This CDR3 has 14 amino acids. Trimming removed 6 bases from V and 1 base from J, with 11 bases in between. CDR1 and CDR2 (germline): SGHTA, FQGTGA. The CDR3 region is CASRTGVGTDTQYF. CDR3 bases: TGTGCCAGCAGAACGGGGGTGGGCACAGATACGCAGTATTTT. The variable domain in full, completed from reference TRBV7-3 and TRBJ2-3, reads GAGVSQTPSNKVTEKGKYVELRCDPISGHTALYWYRQSLGQGPEFLIYFQGTGAADDSGLPNDRFFAVRPEGSVSTLKIQRTERGDSAVYLCASRTGVGTDTQYFGPGTRLTVL.

The J gene is TRBJ1-2, the V gene TRBV27; 7 bases fit TRBD1. Germline V CDR1 and CDR2: MNHEY, SMNVEV (reference sequence). This CDR3 spans 15 amino acids. With 4 bases clipped from V and 3 bases from J, the junction kept 8 bases outside the gene matches. The CDR3 loop is CASSSPRQGHYGYTF. CDR3 in DNA: TGTGCCAGCAGTTCCCCCCGACAGGGACACTATGGCTACACCTTC.

The rearrangement uses TRBV5-5 and TRBJ2-2, with unresolved D. Germline-derived CDR1 and CDR2 are SGHKS and YYEKEE (reference sequence). V lost 2 bases to trimming and J lost 4 bases, with 15 bases between them. The CDR3 spans 16 residues. CDR3 protein: CASSFQSHASTGELFF. Written as DNA, the CDR3 is TGTGCCAGCAGCTTCCAATCTCACGCTAGCACCGGGGAGCTGTTTTTT.

The chain carries TRBV28 and TRBJ2-2, with TRBD1 matching 8 bases. Germline V gene sequence: CDR1 MDHEN, CDR2 SYDVKM. The CDR3 loop spans 15 amino acids. The J segment lost 7 bases and the V segment lost 5 bases, leaving 9 bases of the junction unmatched. CDR3 DNA: TGTGCCAGCAGTGAGGACAGGGAAAGCGTCGGGGAGCTGTTTTTT. Amino acid sequence: CASSEDRESVGELFF.

J is TRBJ1-2 and V is TRBV7-2; the D gene is possibly TRBD1 (6 bases). The V end was cut by 3 bases, the J end by 4 bases, with 12 bases between. Germline loops: CDR1 SGHTA, CDR2 FQGNSA. This CDR3 region has 14 residues. This chain's CDR3 is CASSLGGAGYGYTF. DNA of the CDR3: TGTGCCAGCAGCTTGGGGGGCGCCGGCTATGGCTACACCTTC.

The chain uses TRBV19 and TRBJ2-5; D possibly uses TRBD1 or TRBD2 (5 bases each). The CDR3 totals 13 residues. The germline V gene has CDR1 LNHDA and CDR2 SQIVND (reference sequence). The V end was cut by 4 bases, the J end by 4 bases, with 10 bases between. The CDR3 region has the DNA TGTGCCAGTAGTAGAGGGGTCCGAGAGACCCAGTACTTC. It translates to CASSRGVRETQYF.

The rearrangement uses TRBV4-3 and TRBJ2-3; D tentatively fits TRBD1 or TRBD2 (5 bases each). Germline V gene sequence: CDR1 LGHNA, CDR2 YSLEER. V was clipped by 5 bases and J by 4 bases, with 10 bases between them. This CDR3 has 13 amino acids. The CDR3 region has the DNA TGCGCCAGCAGCAAAAGGGACCCAGATACGCAGTATTTT. Translating it yields CASSKRDPDTQYF.

This clone was recorded only once. The genes are TRBV28 and TRBJ1-2, with a weak D call TRBD1 (5 bases). The V gene's germline CDR1 is MDHEN and CDR2 SYDVKM. The V end lost 4 bases, the J end lost 6 bases, and 15 bases lay between the germline ends. The CDR3 is 14 residues long. The CDR3 DNA reads TGTGCCAGCAGTTGGTTTCCGGGGACGCATGGCTACACCTTC. This translates into CASSWFPGTHGYTF.

This clone was detected only a few times. J is TRBJ2-7 and V is TRBV11-2; D is uncertain. V lost 5 bases and J lost 4, with 9 bases in between. Germline V lookup: CDR1 SGHAT, CDR2 FQNNGV. This CDR3 has 12 amino acids. Here the CDR3 DNA reads TGTGCCAGCAGCCCTGGTCGTTACGAGCAGTACTTC. Translation gives CASSPGRYEQYF.

The chain uses TRBV4-2 and TRBJ2-5, with D perhaps matching TRBD1 (5 bases). The V gene lost 0 bases and the J gene lost 5 bases, with 13 bases spanning the gap. Per germline, CDR1 LGHNA and CDR2 YNFKEQ. The CDR3 runs 15 residues. The CDR3 nucleotides read TGTGCCAGCAGCCAAGAAGCCAGGGTCGGGGAGACCCAGTACTTC. Residues: CASSQEARVGETQYF.

The genes are TRBV5-1 and TRBJ1-1; D might be TRBD1 (5 bases). Per germline, CDR1 SGHRS and CDR2 YFSETQ. Trimming left V 4 bases short and J 5 bases short, with 15 bases between. The CDR3 runs 14 residues. The CDR3 nucleotides read TGCGCCAGCAGCGTCAACCAGGGAAATACTGAAGCTTTCTTT. The encoded protein is CASSVNQGNTEAFF. Combining the CDR3 with reference TRBV5-1 and TRBJ1-1 gives the whole variable domain KAGVTQTPRYLIKTRGQQVTLSCSPISGHRSVSWYQQTPGQGLQFLFEYFSETQRNKGNFPGRFSGRQFSNSRSEMNVSTLELGDSALYLCASSVNQGNTEAFFGQGTRLTVV.